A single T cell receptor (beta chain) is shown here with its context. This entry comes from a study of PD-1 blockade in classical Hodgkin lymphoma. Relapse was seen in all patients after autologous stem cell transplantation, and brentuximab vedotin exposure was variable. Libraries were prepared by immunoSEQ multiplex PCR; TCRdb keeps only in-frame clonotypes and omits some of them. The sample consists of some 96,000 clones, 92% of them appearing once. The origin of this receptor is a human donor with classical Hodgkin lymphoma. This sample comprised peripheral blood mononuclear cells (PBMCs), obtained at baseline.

The CDR3 coding sequence is TGTGCCATCCGAGGACTAGCGGACCACGAGCAGTACTTC. Translation gives CAIRGLADHEQYF. The V and J genes are TRBV10-3 and TRBJ2-7, with 10 bases identical to TRBD2. The CDR3 length is 13 residues. Germline V gene sequence: CDR1 ENHRY, CDR2 SYGVKD. V shed 8 bases, J shed 5 bases, and the junction held 6 bases outside the gene matches.